Below are 31 T cell receptor beta chains sequenced from a single sample in a study of blood T cells in healthy people across ages (dated by TCRdb to between 2014 and 2016). The library came from 5' RACE. The sequencer was an Illumina HiSeq 2500. A second PCR of 7 to 11 cycles was performed with a sample-barcoded 5' primer and a J-beta primer mix. The public reads were reanalyzed by TCRdb: fastp trimming at Q25, MiXCR alignment, in-frame beta chains only. Rows with a matching CDR3 protein are joined into one entry that keeps the most common DNA and genes. Present in this sample are hundreds of thousands of distinct CDR3 sequences, about 34% of which were seen just once. About an eighth of the sample lies in the top ten. The sample comprised blood. These receptors were obtained from a man younger than 35 in good health.

This clonotype was counted a few times. This sequence joins TRBV28 and TRBJ1-5, with 8 nucleotides matching TRBD1. This CDR3 is built from 17 residues. V dropped 5 bases and J dropped 6; count of bases not matched to a gene: 15. CDR1 is MDHEN and CDR2 is SYDVKM in the germline V gene. The CDR3 loop is CASSIGSRGPSIQPQHF. The CDR3, as DNA: TGTGCCAGCAGTATAGGGTCCAGGGGGCCTTCTATTCAGCCCCAGCATTTT. Full variable domain (outside the CDR3, taken from reference TRBV28 and TRBJ1-5): DVKVTQSSRYLVKRTGEKVFLECVQDMDHENMFWYRQDPGLGLRLIYFSYDVKMKEKGDIPEGYSVSREKKERFSLILESASTNQTSMYLCASSIGSRGPSIQPQHFGDGTRLSIL.

This clonotype was seen only a few times. The chain uses TRBV29-1 and TRBJ2-7; 11 bases line up with TRBD1. Germline V gives CDR1 SQVTM, CDR2 ANQGSEA. Trimming at V came to 7 bases and at J to 3 bases, leaving 5 bases not matched to a gene. This CDR3 is 13 amino acids long. Written as DNA, the CDR3 is TGCAGCGCGGGACAGGGGGAAGACTACGAGCAGTACTTC. The encoded protein is CSAGQGEDYEQYF.

V and J are TRBV7-2 and TRBJ1-1; D possibly corresponds to TRBD1 (6 bases). The ends were cut back, 5 bases at V and 5 bases at J, with 15 bases in the middle. CDR1 is SGHTA, CDR2 FQGNSA, per germline. The CDR3 contains 14 residues. CDR3 protein: CASSPLTQGTEAFF. DNA of the CDR3: TGTGCCAGCAGCCCCCTAACCCAGGGGACTGAAGCTTTCTTT.

Turning to this clonotype: Possible read error: a much larger clone is one base away. CDR3 bases: TGCAGCGTTGAAGAAGGCGCGGGGGGCTCCTACAATGAGCAGTACTTC. This translates into CSVEEGAGGSYNEQYF. The chain carries TRBV29-1 and TRBJ2-1; 8 bases are a match to TRBD2. The tail of the sequence fits TRBJ2-7 better, so the J call may be wrong. The CDR3 consists of 16 residues. Germline V CDR1 and CDR2: SQVTM, ANQGSEA.

This rearrangement joins TRBV3-1 to TRBJ1-1; weak D call: TRBD1 (6 bases). V was shortened by 4 bases and J by 1 base, with 13 bases between the two germline ends. Germline V CDR1 and CDR2: LGHDT, YNNKEL (reference sequence). This CDR3 has 15 amino acids. The CDR3 DNA is TGTGCCAGCAGCCGGATAGGGGGGGGGAACACTGAAGCTTTCTTT. Its translation is CASSRIGGGNTEAFF.

This clonotype was detected only a few times. The chain carries TRBV28 and TRBJ1-1; D gene ambiguous. The CDR3 runs to 12 residues. V lost 4 bases, J lost 11 bases, and 14 bases lay in between. CDR1 is MDHEN, CDR2 SYDVKM, per germline. In DNA, the CDR3 is TGTGCCAGCAGTTCGCCCGGGTGGAATGCTTTCTTT. Amino acids: CASSSPGWNAFF.

The chain carries TRBV7-9 and TRBJ2-3; 11 bases match TRBD2. Germline V lookup: CDR1 SEHNR, CDR2 FQNEAQ (reference sequence). This CDR3 contains 17 residues. V gave up 5 bases and J gave up 3 bases; unmatched junction bases: 10. CDR3 region: CASSPLRLAGRTDTQYF. CDR3 coding DNA: TGTGCCAGCAGCCCACTTAGACTAGCGGGGAGGACAGATACGCAGTATTTT.

V and J are TRBV6-1 and TRBJ2-1, with 11 positions matching TRBD1. J was trimmed by 6 bases and V by 7 bases; bases with no gene match: 5. Germline assignment: CDR1 MNHNS and CDR2 SASEGT. The length of the CDR3 is 14 residues. The CDR3 is CASNHGTGGNEQFF. The CDR3 coding sequence is TGTGCCAGCAACCACGGGACAGGGGGCAATGAGCAGTTCTTC.

The J gene is TRBJ2-5, the V gene TRBV20-1, with D unresolved. The CDR3 is 15 residues long. Germline CDR1 is DFQATT and CDR2 is SNEGSKA (reference sequence). Trimming removed 3 bases from V and 3 bases from J, with 17 bases in between. In nucleotides, the CDR3 is TGCAGTGCTAGGAAAAAGGGTAGATTAGAAGAGACCCAGTACTTC. Translation gives CSARKKGRLEETQYF.

This clonotype was counted at least ten times. CDR3 region: CAISRYRDRQETQYF. The CDR3 region has the DNA TGTGCCATCAGCCGATACCGGGACAGACAAGAGACCCAGTACTTC. The gene calls are TRBV10-3 and TRBJ2-5, with 7 bases that match TRBD1. The CDR3 covers 15 residues. Germline CDR1 is ENHRY and CDR2 is SYGVKD. V lost 6 bases to trimming and J lost 2 bases; unmatched junction nucleotides: 9.

As regards this clonotype: This may be a read error, as it is one base from a much larger clone. The rearrangement joins TRBV9 to TRBJ2-7; D tentatively fits TRBD1 or TRBD2 (5 bases each). The CDR3 has 14 amino acids. Germline loops: CDR1 SGDLS, CDR2 YYNGEE. V lost 0 bases, J lost 12 bases, and 19 bases lay in between. CDR3 coding DNA: TGTGCCAGCAGCGTAGGAGACATACAAGGGACCCGGTACTTC. It translates to CASSVGDIQGTRYF.

The rearrangement joins TRBV4-2 to TRBJ2-1, with TRBD2 identical over 8 bases. The J call may be in error: the DNA end matches TRBJ2-7 better. Germline assignment: CDR1 LGHNA and CDR2 YNFKEQ. The CDR3 is 19 amino acids. The CDR3 loop is CASSQDPTGGLLGDNEQYF. In DNA form, the CDR3 reads TGTGCCAGCAGCCAAGACCCGACGGGGGGGCTTCTTGGGGACAATGAGCAGTACTTC.

The table lists this clonotype with a few counts. V usage is TRBV6-2 or TRBV6-3 and J usage is TRBJ2-7; a weak D match, TRBD1 (6 bases). V gave up 4 bases and J gave up 6 bases, with 16 bases separating them. This CDR3 has 14 residues. Per germline, CDR1 MNHEY and CDR2 SVGEGT. Here the CDR3 reads CASSSRQESGEQYF. The CDR3 region has the DNA TGTGCCAGCAGTTCCCGACAGGAAAGTGGCGAGCAGTACTTC.

This clonotype was seen ten or more times. This chain links TRBV12-3 or TRBV12-4 with TRBJ2-1; D not resolved. V was cut by 6 bases and J by 8 bases, with 14 bases left in between. The CDR3 spans 13 residues. Here the CDR3 reads CASSQPGGDEQFF. CDR3 in DNA: TGTGCCAGCAGCCAACCGGGTGGGGATGAGCAGTTCTTC.

This chain joins TRBV2 and TRBJ2-5; 12 bases are shared with TRBD1. V was pared by 8 bases and J by 11 bases, with 6 bases of the junction left unmatched. Germline CDR1 and CDR2: SNHLY and FYNNEI. The CDR3 has 12 residues. The CDR3 spells CASEGQGAAQYF. For the CDR3, the DNA is TGTGCCAGCGAGGGACAGGGGGCTGCGCAGTACTTC.

The V call is TRBV3-1, the J call TRBJ2-1, with TRBD1 matching 7 bases. The end of the DNA aligns better with TRBJ2-7, so the J call may be wrong. The CDR3 length is 17 residues. Germline V CDR1 and CDR2: LGHDT, YNNKEL (reference sequence). The CDR3 sequence: CASSQDKGQLSYNEQYF. The CDR3, as DNA: TGTGCCAGCAGCCAAGATAAGGGACAGCTCAGTTACAATGAGCAGTACTTC.

The chain couples TRBV4-1 to TRBJ1-1, with TRBD1 identical over 10 bases. J lost 1 base, V lost 1 base, and 6 bases had no gene match. CDR1 is MGHRA and CDR2 is YSYEKL in the germline V gene. The CDR3 is 17 residues long. This CDR3 is CASSQVGTGVGNTEAFF. DNA of the CDR3: TGCGCCAGCAGCCAAGTCGGGACAGGGGTCGGGAACACTGAAGCTTTCTTT.

The rearrangement joins TRBV29-1 to TRBJ1-2; D unclear. The ends were cut back, 7 bases at V and 0 bases at J, with 15 bases in the middle. Germline V gives CDR1 SQVTM, CDR2 ANQGSEA. CDR3 length: 14 residues. The CDR3 sequence: CSAGPRGPNYGYTF. The CDR3, as DNA: TGCAGCGCTGGGCCTCGGGGTCCTAACTATGGCTACACCTTC.

A word on this clonotype: A clone one base away is much larger, so this may be a read error. The J gene is TRBJ1-2, the V gene TRBV5-6, with 7 bases matching TRBD1. Trimming at V came to 6 bases and at J to 12 bases, leaving 11 bases not matched to a gene. Per the germline V gene, CDR1 is SGHDT and CDR2 is YYEEEE. The CDR3 has 12 amino acids. The CDR3 nucleotides read TGTGCCAGCAACCTAACAACAGGGGACCACACCTTC. Translation gives CASNLTTGDHTF.

This chain joins TRBV4-1 and TRBJ1-1; no clear D gene. V lost 3 bases to trimming and J lost 6 bases, with 11 bases between them. The CDR3 sequence is 13 residues long. Per the germline V gene, CDR1 is MGHRA and CDR2 is YSYEKL. CDR3 sequence (DNA): TGCGCCAGCAGCCAGAATGCTGGACCTGAAGCTTTCTTT. Translated, it gives CASSQNAGPEAFF.

The chain employs TRBV6-5 and TRBJ2-7; D is ambiguous. Trimming took off 6 bases at V and 3 bases at J, with 18 bases between the two ends. From germline, CDR1 is MNHEY and CDR2 SVGAGI. The CDR3 has 15 amino acids. CDR3 protein: CASSPSPDGNYEQYF. The CDR3 DNA reads as TGTGCCAGCAGCCCGTCACCGGACGGAAACTACGAGCAGTACTTC.

This clonotype was seen at least ten times. The CDR3, as DNA: TGCAGTGCCCCTCAGCGCGGTCCCGGGGCCAACGTCCTGACTTTC. This gives the protein CSAPQRGPGANVLTF. The chain is built from TRBV20-1 and TRBJ2-6; no firm D call. This CDR3 is 15 amino acids long. Trimming took off 6 bases at V and 4 bases at J, with 16 bases between the two ends. The germline V gene encodes CDR1 DFQATT and CDR2 SNEGSKA (reference sequence).

V is TRBV7-9 and J is TRBJ2-1; no reliable D call. V was pared by 5 bases and J by 6 bases, with 8 bases between. Germline V lookup: CDR1 SEHNR, CDR2 FQNEAQ (reference sequence). There are 12 residues in the CDR3. The CDR3 bases are TGTGCCAGCAGCCGATTCCGCAATGAGCAGTTCTTC. The encoded protein is CASSRFRNEQFF.

Note on this clonotype: Relative to the germline gene, one junction end is altered; a read error may explain this. This rearrangement joins TRBV9 to TRBJ2-3; D unclear. This CDR3 spans 12 amino acids. CDR1 and CDR2 from the germline V gene are SGDLS and YYNGEE. This CDR3 reads CASSAGTATQYF. The CDR3 coding sequence is TGTGCCAGCAGCGCCGGCACAGCTACGCAGTATTTT.

The chain combines TRBV4-2 with TRBJ1-2; D is uncertain. The CDR3 length is 16 residues. The V and J ends lost 0 bases and 7 bases respectively, with 18 bases between them. The germline gives CDR1 LGHNA, CDR2 YNFKEQ. The CDR3 DNA sequence: TGTGCCAGCAGCCAAGAGGTGGCGGCGGCCGCGGCTGGCTACACCTTC. This codes for CASSQEVAAAAAGYTF.

Comment on this clonotype: A much larger clone sits a single nucleotide away, making a read error possible. The chain carries TRBV6-6 and TRBJ1-5; tentatively, D is TRBD1 (5 bases). The CDR3 is made up of 14 amino acids. In germline, CDR1 is MNHNY, CDR2 SVGAGI (reference sequence). Trimming left V 7 bases short and J 5 bases short, with 15 bases between. In nucleotides, the CDR3 is TGTGCCAGCATAGGTCAGGGCGACTATCAGCCCCAGCATTTT. Its protein is CASIGQGDYQPQHF.

This clonotype was found a few times. The chain has TRBV6-2 or TRBV6-3 and TRBJ1-2; 9 bases line up with TRBD1. The CDR3 covers 18 residues. From germline, CDR1 is MNHEY and CDR2 SVGEGT. V lost 2 bases and J lost 3; bases outside the gene matches: 13. The CDR3 spells CASSYLSPGQGSHYGYTF. CDR3 DNA: TGTGCCAGCAGTTACCTGTCTCCGGGACAGGGTTCTCACTATGGCTACACCTTC.

The chain carries TRBV4-2 and TRBJ2-1, with D hard to call. This CDR3 comprises 17 residues. Germline V lookup: CDR1 LGHNA, CDR2 YNFKEQ. The germline V and J ends were trimmed by 0 bases and 10 bases, with 22 bases remaining between them. This CDR3 reads CASSQDLGFMSSYEQFF. In DNA, the CDR3 is TGTGCCAGCAGCCAAGATCTCGGATTCATGAGCTCCTACGAGCAGTTCTTC.

The V call is TRBV7-2, the J call TRBJ2-2, with 8 bases matching TRBD2. Germline lookup yields CDR1 SGHTA and CDR2 FQGNSA. With 5 bases clipped from V and 1 base from J, the junction kept 9 bases outside the gene matches. This CDR3 has 17 amino acids. This CDR3 reads CASSPHMAGGNTGELFF. CDR3 bases: TGTGCCAGCAGCCCCCATATGGCGGGGGGGAACACCGGGGAGCTGTTTTTT.

This chain joins TRBV7-2 and TRBJ2-3; 8 nucleotides align to TRBD2. The CDR3 consists of 19 residues. With V trimmed by 1 base and J by 3 bases, 15 bases remained unmatched. CDR1 is SGHTA, CDR2 FQGNSA, per germline. This chain's CDR3 is CASSLDLDFPGGLTDTQYF. The CDR3, as DNA: TGTGCCAGCAGCTTAGATTTAGATTTTCCGGGGGGGTTAACAGATACGCAGTATTTT.

Details on this clonotype: Since a much larger clone is just one base distant, this may be a read error. The chain combines TRBV7-2 with TRBJ2-1; D possibly matches TRBD1 or TRBD2 (7 bases each). Per the germline V gene, CDR1 is SGHTA and CDR2 is FQGNSA. Trimming shortened V by 5 bases and J by 10 bases, and 24 bases separated the two germline ends. This CDR3 has 16 residues. CDR3 bases: TGTGCCAGCAGCCCCCTCGGGGGGACAGAACCTTACGAGCAGTTCTTC. Translating gives CASSPLGGTEPYEQFF.